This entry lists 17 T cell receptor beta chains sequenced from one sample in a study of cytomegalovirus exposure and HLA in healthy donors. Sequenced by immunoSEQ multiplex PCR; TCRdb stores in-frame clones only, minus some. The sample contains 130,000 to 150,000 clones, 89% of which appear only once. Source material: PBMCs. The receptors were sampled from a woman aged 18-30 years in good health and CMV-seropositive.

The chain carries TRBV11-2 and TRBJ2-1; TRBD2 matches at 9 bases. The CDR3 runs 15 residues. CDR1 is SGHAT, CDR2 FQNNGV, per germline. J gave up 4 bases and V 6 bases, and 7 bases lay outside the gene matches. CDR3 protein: CASRRLAGPYNEQFF. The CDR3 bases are TGTGCCAGCAGGCGGCTAGCGGGGCCTTACAATGAGCAGTTCTTC.

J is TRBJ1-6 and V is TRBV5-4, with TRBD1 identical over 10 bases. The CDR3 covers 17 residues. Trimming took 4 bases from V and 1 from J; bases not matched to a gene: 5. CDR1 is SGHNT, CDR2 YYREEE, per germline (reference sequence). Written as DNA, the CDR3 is TGTGCCAGCAGCCTGGGACAGGGGTTATCCTATAATTCACCCCTCCACTTT. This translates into CASSLGQGLSYNSPLHF. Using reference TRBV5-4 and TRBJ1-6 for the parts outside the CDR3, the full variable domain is ETGVTQSPTHLIKTRGQQVTLRCSSQSGHNTVSWYQQALGQGPQFIFQYYREEENGRGNFPPRFSGLQFPNYSSELNVNALELDDSALYLCASSLGQGLSYNSPLHFGNGTRLTVT.

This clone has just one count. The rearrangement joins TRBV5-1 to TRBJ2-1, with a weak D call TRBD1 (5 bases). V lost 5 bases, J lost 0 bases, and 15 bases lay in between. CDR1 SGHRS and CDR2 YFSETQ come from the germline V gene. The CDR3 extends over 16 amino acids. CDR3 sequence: CASSYFDQGSYNEQFF. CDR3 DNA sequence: TGCGCCAGCAGTTATTTCGACCAGGGCTCCTACAATGAGCAGTTCTTC.

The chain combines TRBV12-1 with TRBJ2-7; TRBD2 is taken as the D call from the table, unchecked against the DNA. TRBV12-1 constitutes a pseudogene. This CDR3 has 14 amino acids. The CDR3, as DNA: TGTGCCAGCAGCTTGGCGGGGGGTTCCTACGAGCAGTACTTC. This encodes CASSLAGGSYEQYF.

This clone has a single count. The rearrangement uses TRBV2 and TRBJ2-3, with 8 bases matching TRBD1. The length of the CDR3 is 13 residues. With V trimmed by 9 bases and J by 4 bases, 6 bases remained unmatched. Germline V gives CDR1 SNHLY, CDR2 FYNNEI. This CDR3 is CARQGERADTQYF. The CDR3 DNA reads TGTGCCAGACAGGGGGAGAGAGCAGATACGCAGTATTTT.

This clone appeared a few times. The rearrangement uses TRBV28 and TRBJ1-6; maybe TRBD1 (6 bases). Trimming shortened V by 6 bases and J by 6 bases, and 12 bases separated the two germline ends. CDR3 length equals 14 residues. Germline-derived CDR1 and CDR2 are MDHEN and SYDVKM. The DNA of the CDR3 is TGTGCCAGCAGGTCCGGGACACTTAATTCACCCCTCCACTTT. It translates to CASRSGTLNSPLHF.

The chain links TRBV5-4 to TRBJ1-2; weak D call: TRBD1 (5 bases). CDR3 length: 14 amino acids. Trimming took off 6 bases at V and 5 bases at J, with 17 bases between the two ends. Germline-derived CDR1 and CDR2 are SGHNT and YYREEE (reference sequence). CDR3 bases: TGTGCCAGCACCCCTGACAGCTCTGTATATGGCTACACCTTC. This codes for CASTPDSSVYGYTF.

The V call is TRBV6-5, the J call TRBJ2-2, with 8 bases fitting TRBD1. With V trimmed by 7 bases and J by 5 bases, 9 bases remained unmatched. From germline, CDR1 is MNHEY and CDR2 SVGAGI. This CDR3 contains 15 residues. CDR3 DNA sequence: TGTGCCAGCACCACAGGGGGTAGTTGGACCGGGGAGCTGTTTTTT. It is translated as CASTTGGSWTGELFF.

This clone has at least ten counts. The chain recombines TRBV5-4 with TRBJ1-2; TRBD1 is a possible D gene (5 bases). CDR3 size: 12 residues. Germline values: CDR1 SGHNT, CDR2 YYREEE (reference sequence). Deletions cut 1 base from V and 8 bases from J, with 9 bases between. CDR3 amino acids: CASSLRTGGYTF. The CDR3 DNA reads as TGTGCCAGCAGCTTGAGAACAGGCGGCTACACCTTC.

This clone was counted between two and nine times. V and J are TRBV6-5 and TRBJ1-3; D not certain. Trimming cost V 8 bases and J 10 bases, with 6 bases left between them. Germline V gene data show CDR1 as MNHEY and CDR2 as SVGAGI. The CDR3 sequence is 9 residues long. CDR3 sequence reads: CASENTIYF. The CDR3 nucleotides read TGTGCCAGCGAGAATACCATATATTTT.

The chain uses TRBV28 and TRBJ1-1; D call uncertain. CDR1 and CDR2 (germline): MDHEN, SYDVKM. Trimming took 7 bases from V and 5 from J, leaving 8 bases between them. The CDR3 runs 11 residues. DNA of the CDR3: TGTGCCAGCACCAGTCCGACTGAAGCTTTCTTT. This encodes CASTSPTEAFF. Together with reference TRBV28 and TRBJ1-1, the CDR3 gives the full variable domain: DVKVTQSSRYLVKRTGEKVFLECVQDMDHENMFWYRQDPGLGLRLIYFSYDVKMKEKGDIPEGYSVSREKKERFSLILESASTNQTSMYLCASTSPTEAFFGQGTRLTVV.

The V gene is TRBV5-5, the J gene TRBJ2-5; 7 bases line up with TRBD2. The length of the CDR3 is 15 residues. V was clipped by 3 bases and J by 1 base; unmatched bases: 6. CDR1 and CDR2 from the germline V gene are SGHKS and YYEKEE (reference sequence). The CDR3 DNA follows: TGTGCCAGCAGCTGGGGGGGAGGGCCCCAAGAGACCCAGTACTTC. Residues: CASSWGGGPQETQYF.

The CDR3 region is CASSPPGQGVRYEQYF. The CDR3 coding sequence is TGTGCCAGCTCACCTCCCGGACAGGGGGTAAGGTACGAGCAGTACTTC. J is TRBJ2-7 and V is TRBV18, with TRBD1 identical over 10 bases. The CDR3 is 16 residues long. The J segment lost 4 bases and the V segment lost 3 bases, leaving 9 bases of the junction unmatched. Per germline, CDR1 KGHSH and CDR2 LQKENI.

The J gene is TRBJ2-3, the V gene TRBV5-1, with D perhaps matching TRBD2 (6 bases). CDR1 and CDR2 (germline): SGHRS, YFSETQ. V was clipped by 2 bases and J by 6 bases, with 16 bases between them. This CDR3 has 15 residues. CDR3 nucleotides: TGCGCCAGCAGCTTTAGACAACCCCGGGAGGATACGCAGTATTTT. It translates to CASSFRQPREDTQYF. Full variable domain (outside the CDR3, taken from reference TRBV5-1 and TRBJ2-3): KAGVTQTPRYLIKTRGQQVTLSCSPISGHRSVSWYQQTPGQGLQFLFEYFSETQRNKGNFPGRFSGRQFSNSRSEMNVSTLELGDSALYLCASSFRQPREDTQYFGPGTRLTVL.

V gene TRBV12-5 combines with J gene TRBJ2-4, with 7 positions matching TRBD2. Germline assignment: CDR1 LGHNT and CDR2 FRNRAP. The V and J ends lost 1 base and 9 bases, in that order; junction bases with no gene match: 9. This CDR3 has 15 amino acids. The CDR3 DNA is TGTGCTAGTGGTTTGGGAGGGGAGGGGCGTTCCATTCAGTACTTC. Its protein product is CASGLGGEGRSIQYF. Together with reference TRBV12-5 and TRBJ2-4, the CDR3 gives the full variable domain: DARVTQTPRHKVTEMGQEVTMRCQPILGHNTVFWYRQTMMQGLELLAYFRNRAPLDDSGMPKDRFSAEMPDATLATLKIQPSEPRDSAVYFCASGLGGEGRSIQYFGAGTRLSVL.

CDR3 in amino acids: CASSLGTGRGEKLFF. The CDR3 nucleotides are TGCGCCAGCAGCTTGGGGACAGGGAGAGGTGAAAAACTGTTTTTT. V is TRBV5-1 and J is TRBJ1-4; 8 bases align to TRBD1. This CDR3 is built from 15 residues. Looked up from germline, CDR1 is SGHRS and CDR2 is YFSETQ. After removal of 0 bases from V and 7 bases from J, the junction contained 5 bases not matched to a gene.

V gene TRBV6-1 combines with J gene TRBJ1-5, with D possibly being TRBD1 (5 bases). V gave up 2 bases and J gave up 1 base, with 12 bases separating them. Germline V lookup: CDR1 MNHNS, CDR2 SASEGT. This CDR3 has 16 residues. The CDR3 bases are TGTGCCAGCAGTGAAATGGGGCGAGTGAGCAATCAGCCCCAGCATTTT. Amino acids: CASSEMGRVSNQPQHF.